The T cell receptor beta chain described here comes from a study of human T cells and chemical hapten exposure. This clonotype was counted only a few times. Regarding time point: patch test 2, 6 weeks after DPC sensitization. As for treatment: therapeutic diphenylcyclopropenone sensitization with weekly scalp DPC. Germline V gene data show CDR1 as SGHAT and CDR2 as FQNNGV. The V end lost 1 base, the J end lost 3 bases, and 13 bases lay between the germline ends. The CDR3 is made up of 15 amino acids. TCRdb fed the RACE reads into MiXCR, producing one record per CDR3 protein. Among about 85,000 distinct CDR3 sequences, under 14% were seen once, and the ten largest hold 1.6%.

This sequence originates from a man aged 18 to 29 with alopecia areata. Some clones in this sample may be carry-over from other donors' samples. The gene calls are TRBV11-2 and TRBJ2-7; D gene unclear. The starting material was whole blood, obtained in connection with sensitization to the hapten diphenylcyclopropenone (DPC). In DNA form, the CDR3 reads TGTGCCAGCAGCTTAGGCCGAGCATCCAACTACGAGCAGTACTTC. This gives the protein CASSLGRASNYEQYF.